Presented here are 24 T cell receptor beta chains from one specimen sequenced in a study of blood T cell repertoires in COVID-19. Sequencing was performed with immunoSEQ multiplex PCR; in TCRdb, only in-frame clones are kept and a portion is missing. Of a few hundred thousand clones in the sample, approximately 82% were seen once. Material for sequencing was peripheral blood. The receptors originated from a man aged 55 to 69 who had recovered from COVID-19.

This chain connects TRBV28 to TRBJ2-7; tentatively, D is TRBD1 (6 bases). CDR3 length: 15 amino acids. Germline V gives CDR1 MDHEN, CDR2 SYDVKM. Trimming stripped 4 bases from V and 3 bases from J, with 16 bases between. CDR3 amino acids: CASSSSTGQFYEQYF. The CDR3 coding sequence is TGTGCCAGCAGTTCCTCGACTGGACAGTTCTACGAGCAGTACTTC.

About this clone itself: Other DNA sequences in the sample encode the same CDR3. The J gene is TRBJ2-3, the V gene TRBV7-9; possible D gene TRBD2, 7 bases. Trimming left V 1 base short and J 2 bases short, with 10 bases between. CDR1 is SEHNR, CDR2 FQNEAQ, per germline (reference sequence). The CDR3 runs 15 residues. The CDR3 DNA reads as TGTGCCAGCAGCTTAGGCGGGGGCGCCACAGATACGCAGTATTTT. It specifies CASSLGGGATDTQYF.

The chain employs TRBV16 and TRBJ2-1; D is ambiguous. This CDR3 region has 14 residues. Trimming removed 1 base at V and 8 bases at J, with 12 bases between. Germline assignment: CDR1 KGHSY and CDR2 FQNENV. CDR3 nucleotides: TGTGCCAGCAGCCAATACGCCCGTACGGATGAGCAGTTCTTC. This sequence encodes CASSQYARTDEQFF.

This clone has only a few counts. The gene calls are TRBV5-1 and TRBJ2-1; TRBD2 matches 8 bases. V lost 6 bases, J lost 9 bases, and 11 bases stayed unmatched. This CDR3 comprises 14 residues. Germline V lookup: CDR1 SGHRS, CDR2 YFSETQ. CDR3 nucleotides: TGCGCCAGCATGTGGACGGGAGGGAAGGGTGAGCAGTTCTTC. This codes for CASMWTGGKGEQFF. The full variable domain, with the rest looked up from reference TRBV5-1 and TRBJ2-1, is KAGVTQTPRYLIKTRGQQVTLSCSPISGHRSVSWYQQTPGQGLQFLFEYFSETQRNKGNFPGRFSGRQFSNSRSEMNVSTLELGDSALYLCASMWTGGKGEQFFGPGTRLTVL.

There are a few counts of this clone. The gene calls are TRBV10-3 and TRBJ2-3; no clear D. The CDR3 covers 13 residues. V lost 2 bases, J lost 0 bases, and 3 bases lay in between. Germline CDR1 and CDR2: ENHRY and SYGVKD. Here the CDR3 reads CAISEQSTDTQYF. The CDR3 bases are TGTGCCATCAGTGAGCAAAGCACAGATACGCAGTATTTT.

This clone has a handful of counts. This chain connects TRBV2 to TRBJ2-2, with 8 bases that match TRBD2. The CDR3 covers 15 residues. V was clipped by 7 bases and J by 8 bases; unmatched bases: 12. CDR1 is SNHLY, CDR2 FYNNEI, per germline. The DNA for the CDR3 is TGTGCCAGCAAGGGCCTAGCGGGTTCTGGGGGGGAGCTGTTTTTT. This codes for CASKGLAGSGGELFF.

Only a few counts were recorded for this clone. CDR3 region: CASSLAEGSHNEQFF. In DNA, the CDR3 is TGCGCCAGCAGCTTGGCCGAGGGCAGTCACAATGAGCAGTTCTTC. The rearrangement links TRBV5-1 to TRBJ2-1; D is possibly TRBD2 (5 bases). V was trimmed by 0 bases and J by 5 bases, leaving 12 bases between them. The germline gives CDR1 SGHRS, CDR2 YFSETQ. CDR3 size: 15 residues.

The chain uses TRBV5-6 and TRBJ2-5; the D is unclear. Trimming removed 1 base at V and 4 bases at J, with 17 bases between. The germline gives CDR1 SGHDT, CDR2 YYEEEE. This CDR3 has 16 residues. DNA of the CDR3: TGTGCCAGCAGCTTGCTGACCAGCGCGCTGGGAGAGACCCAGTACTTC. It encodes CASSLLTSALGETQYF.

This chain links TRBV7-6 with TRBJ2-1, with TRBD2 identical over 8 bases. This CDR3 is 17 amino acids long. Germline loops: CDR1 SGHVS, CDR2 FNYEAQ. V gave up 5 bases and J gave up 7 bases; unmatched junction bases: 16. The CDR3 DNA follows: TGTGCCAGCAGCGTTCGTGGGGGACTAGTCGGAGGAAATGAGCAGTTCTTC. Its translation is CASSVRGGLVGGNEQFF.

This chain uses TRBV9 with TRBJ2-2; D is uncertain. The CDR3 has 16 amino acids. Trimming removed 4 bases at V and 6 bases at J, with 19 bases between. CDR1 is SGDLS and CDR2 is YYNGEE in the germline V gene. The CDR3 nucleotides read TGTGCCAGCAGCCATGAGAGCAAACCCCTCCCCGGGGAGCTGTTTTTT. It translates to CASSHESKPLPGELFF.

The V call is TRBV7-2, the J call TRBJ1-5; 8 positions match TRBD1. In germline, CDR1 is SGHTA, CDR2 FQGNSA. V trimming: 0 bases; J trimming: 5 bases; junction bases outside the gene matches: 3. The length of the CDR3 is 15 residues. The CDR3 bases are TGTGCCAGCAGCTTAGCGTTGGACAGGGATCAGCCCCAGCATTTT. Its translation: CASSLALDRDQPQHF.

The chain carries TRBV11-2 and TRBJ2-6; perhaps TRBD1 as D (6 bases). The CDR3 has 16 residues. Trimming removed 5 bases at V and 4 bases at J, with 15 bases between. CDR1 and CDR2 (germline): SGHAT, FQNNGV. CDR3 nucleotides: TGTGCCAGCAGCGGACAATTGGGGGCCGGGGCCAACGTCCTGACTTTC. Its translation: CASSGQLGAGANVLTF.

This clone was detected only once. The V and J genes are TRBV9 and TRBJ1-2; TRBD1 aligns across 9 bases. Germline CDR1 and CDR2: SGDLS and YYNGEE. The trim removed 4 bases at V and 7 bases at J, leaving 8 bases unmatched. The CDR3 length is 14 residues. The CDR3 nucleotides read TGTGCCAGCAGCCCAGGACAGGGGTTCGGTGGCTACACCTTC. It specifies CASSPGQGFGGYTF.

The chain has TRBV10-2 and TRBJ2-2; D may be TRBD1 (6 bases). This CDR3 comprises 13 residues. CDR1 is WSHSY, CDR2 SAAADI, per germline. V lost 8 bases and J 4 bases, leaving 11 bases between the germline ends. In DNA form, the CDR3 reads TGCGCCAGCCGAGTAGGGGGCACCGGGGAGCTGTTTTTT. Translating gives CASRVGGTGELFF.

CDR3 DNA: TGTGCCAGCAGCTTGGGGGTAGGAGCTGGCAATGAGCAGTTCTTC. Amino acid sequence: CASSLGVGAGNEQFF. The chain carries TRBV5-6 and TRBJ2-1; D gene ambiguous. The CDR3 extends over 15 amino acids. Germline loops: CDR1 SGHDT, CDR2 YYEEEE. Trimming removed 0 bases at V and 6 bases at J, with 13 bases between.

This sequence joins TRBV6-4 and TRBJ2-6; a possible D gene is TRBD1 (6 bases). Looked up from germline, CDR1 is MRHNA and CDR2 is SNTAGT. The CDR3 runs 16 residues. V was clipped by 8 bases and J by 0 bases, with 14 bases between them. CDR3 nucleotide sequence: TGTGCCAGCTCCCGGGACACTTCCTCTGGGGCCAACGTCCTGACTTTC. The encoded protein is CASSRDTSSGANVLTF.

The V and J genes are TRBV19 and TRBJ2-1; 12 positions match TRBD2. Germline CDR1 LNHDA, CDR2 SQIVND (reference sequence). Trimming cost V 1 base and J 10 bases; bases outside gene matches: 8. CDR3 length: 16 amino acids. The CDR3: CASSIASGRAGWEQFF. Here the CDR3 DNA reads TGTGCCAGTAGTATAGCTAGCGGGAGGGCAGGCTGGGAGCAGTTCTTC.

V gene TRBV18 combines with J gene TRBJ1-4; unclear D gene. Germline values: CDR1 KGHSH, CDR2 LQKENI. CDR3 length equals 19 residues. The V end lost 5 bases, the J end lost 1 base, and 23 bases lay between the germline ends. The CDR3 nucleotides read TGTGCCAGCTCAACACTCCCCGCCTCCCTAGGGAGAACTAATGAAAAACTGTTTTTT. This codes for CASSTLPASLGRTNEKLFF.

This chain connects TRBV24-1 to TRBJ2-2; a weak D match, TRBD1 (6 bases). Per germline, CDR1 KGHDR and CDR2 SFDVKD. V lost 3 bases to trimming and J lost 1 base, with 11 bases between them. The CDR3 has 16 amino acids. The CDR3 here is CATSDHGQQNTGELFF. The CDR3 DNA is TGTGCCACCAGTGATCACGGACAGCAGAACACCGGGGAGCTGTTTTTT.

The chain recombines TRBV7-3 with TRBJ1-1, with TRBD1 as a possible D gene (5 bases). The CDR3 totals 13 residues. The V and J ends lost 2 bases and 6 bases respectively, with 10 bases between them. Per germline, CDR1 SGHTA and CDR2 FQGTGA. The CDR3 DNA reads TGTGCCAGCAGCTTAGGCAGGGAAGCTGAAGCTTTCTTT. Residues: CASSLGREAEAFF.

The rearrangement uses TRBV2 and TRBJ1-5, with D possibly being TRBD1 (6 bases). V gave up 6 bases and J gave up 10 bases, with 19 bases separating them. The CDR3 runs 14 residues. Germline CDR1 and CDR2: SNHLY and FYNNEI. The CDR3 sequence: CASRTGGAISPQHF. The CDR3 coding sequence is TGTGCCAGCAGGACGGGGGGGGCCATCAGCCCCCAGCATTTT.

This chain uses TRBV6-2 or TRBV6-3 with TRBJ2-7, with D perhaps TRBD2 (6 bases). The CDR3 runs to 15 residues. The germline V gene encodes CDR1 MNHEY and CDR2 SVGEGT. Trimming removed 6 bases at V and 3 bases at J, with 18 bases between. The CDR3 nucleotides read TGTGCCAGCAGCCTCTGGCGGGGAAGCGGCTACGAGCAGTACTTC. Protein product: CASSLWRGSGYEQYF.

The chain is built from TRBV9 and TRBJ2-5, with 7 nucleotides matching TRBD2. V gave up 3 bases and J gave up 1 base; unmatched junction bases: 12. Germline V CDR1 and CDR2: SGDLS, YYNGEE. The CDR3 length is 17 residues. CDR3 DNA sequence: TGTGCCAGCAGCGCGAGGGGAGGGGCGGGTACCCAAGAGACCCAGTACTTC. It encodes CASSARGGAGTQETQYF.

In this sample, this clone turned up a few times. The chain combines TRBV14 with TRBJ2-7; possible D gene TRBD1, 6 bases. The germline gives CDR1 SGHDN, CDR2 FVKESK. The CDR3 is made up of 16 amino acids. V was trimmed by 1 base and J by 2 bases, leaving 15 bases between them. Here the CDR3 reads CASSQVWRTGPYEQYF. CDR3 DNA: TGTGCCAGCAGCCAAGTTTGGAGAACAGGGCCCTACGAGCAGTACTTC.